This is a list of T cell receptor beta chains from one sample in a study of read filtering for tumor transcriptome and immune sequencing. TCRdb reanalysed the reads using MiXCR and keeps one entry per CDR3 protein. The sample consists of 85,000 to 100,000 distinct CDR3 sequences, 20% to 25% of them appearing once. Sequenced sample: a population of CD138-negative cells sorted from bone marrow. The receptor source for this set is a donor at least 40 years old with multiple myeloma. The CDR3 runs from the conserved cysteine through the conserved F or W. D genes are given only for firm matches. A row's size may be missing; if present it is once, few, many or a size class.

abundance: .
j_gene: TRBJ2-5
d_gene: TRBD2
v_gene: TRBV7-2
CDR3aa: CASSEPGLAWQETQYF
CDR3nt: TGTGCCAGCAGCGAACCGGGACTAGCGTGGCAAGAGACCCAGTACTTC

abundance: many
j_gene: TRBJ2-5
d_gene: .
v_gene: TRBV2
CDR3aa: CASSETKIGETQYF
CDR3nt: TGTGCCAGCAGTGAAACGAAGATTGGAGAGACCCAGTACTTC

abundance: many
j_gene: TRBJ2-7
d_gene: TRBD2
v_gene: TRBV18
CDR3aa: CASSPGRGSYEQYF
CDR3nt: TGTGCCAGCTCACCGGGGAGGGGCTCCTACGAGCAGTACTTC

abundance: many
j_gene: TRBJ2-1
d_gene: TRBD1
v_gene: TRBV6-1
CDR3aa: CASTLDRGSYNEQFF
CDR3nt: TGTGCCAGCACCTTAGACAGGGGATCCTACAATGAGCAGTTCTTC

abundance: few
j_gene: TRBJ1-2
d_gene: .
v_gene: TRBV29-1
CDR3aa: CSVEVGRHYGYTF
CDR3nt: TGCAGCGTTGAAGTAGGGAGGCACTATGGCTACACCTTC

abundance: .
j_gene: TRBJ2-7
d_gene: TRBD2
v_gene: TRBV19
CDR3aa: CASSIGAGSSYEQYF
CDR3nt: TGTGCCAGTAGTATAGGAGCGGGGAGCTCCTACGAGCAGTACTTC

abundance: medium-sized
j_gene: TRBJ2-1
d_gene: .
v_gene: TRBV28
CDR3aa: CASSPSVNNEQFF
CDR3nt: TGTGCCAGCAGCCCTTCGGTAAACAATGAGCAGTTCTTC

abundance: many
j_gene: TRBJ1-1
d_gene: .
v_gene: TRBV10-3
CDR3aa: CAIRRGNTEAFF
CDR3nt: TGTGCCATCCGGAGAGGGAACACTGAAGCTTTCTTT

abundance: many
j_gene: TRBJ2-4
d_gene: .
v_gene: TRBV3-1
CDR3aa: CASSPGGVAKNIQYF
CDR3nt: TGTGCCAGCAGCCCTGGAGGGGTAGCCAAAAACATTCAGTACTTC

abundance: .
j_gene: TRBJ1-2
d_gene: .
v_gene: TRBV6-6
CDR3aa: CASRLITTGAEGYTF
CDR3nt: TGTGCCAGCAGACTCATCACGACAGGTGCCGAAGGCTACACCTTC

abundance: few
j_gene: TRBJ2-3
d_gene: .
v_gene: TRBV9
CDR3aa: CASSKTTDTQYF
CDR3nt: TGTGCCAGCAGCAAGACAACAGATACGCAGTATTTT

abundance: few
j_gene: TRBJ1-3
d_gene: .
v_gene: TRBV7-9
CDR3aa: CASTRREIPGNTIYF
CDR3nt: TGTGCCAGCACCCGCCGGGAAATTCCTGGAAACACCATATATTTT

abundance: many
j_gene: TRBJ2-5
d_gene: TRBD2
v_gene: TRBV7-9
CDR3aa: CASSPRSSGGARQETQYF
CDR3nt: TGTGCCAGCAGCCCCCGGTCTAGCGGGGGGGCACGGCAAGAGACCCAGTACTTC

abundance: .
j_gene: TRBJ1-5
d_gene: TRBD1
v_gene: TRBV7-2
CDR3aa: CASSLKGQGHQPQHF
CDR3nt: TGTGCCAGCAGCTTAAAGGGACAGGGGCATCAGCCCCAGCATTTT

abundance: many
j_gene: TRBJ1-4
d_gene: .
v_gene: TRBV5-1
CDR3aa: CASRRDVNEKLFF
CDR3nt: TGCGCCAGTCGCCGGGATGTTAATGAAAAACTGTTTTTT

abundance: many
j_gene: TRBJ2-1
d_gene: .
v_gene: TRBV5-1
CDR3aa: CASSLVTSSYNEQFF
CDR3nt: TGCGCCAGCAGCTTGGTCACGAGCTCCTACAATGAGCAGTTCTTC

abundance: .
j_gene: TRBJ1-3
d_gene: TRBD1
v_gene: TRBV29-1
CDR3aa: CSAGTGGNTIYF
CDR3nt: TGCAGCGCCGGGACAGGGGGAAACACCATATATTTT

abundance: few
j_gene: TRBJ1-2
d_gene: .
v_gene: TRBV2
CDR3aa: CASSAPPNGYTF
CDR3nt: TGTGCCAGCAGTGCACCACCCAATGGCTACACCTTC

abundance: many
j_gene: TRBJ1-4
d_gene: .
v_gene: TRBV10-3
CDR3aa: CAISDRLKEKLFF
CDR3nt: TGTGCCATCAGTGACAGGCTGAAGGAAAAACTGTTTTTT

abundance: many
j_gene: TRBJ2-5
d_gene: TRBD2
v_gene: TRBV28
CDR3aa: CASSPGLAGVRKTQYF
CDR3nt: TGTGCCAGCAGTCCCGGACTAGCGGGGGTTAGGAAGACCCAGTACTTC

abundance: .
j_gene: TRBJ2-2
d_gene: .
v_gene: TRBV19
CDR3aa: CASKSTVNTGELFF
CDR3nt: TGTGCCAGCAAATCTACGGTGAACACCGGGGAGCTGTTTTTT

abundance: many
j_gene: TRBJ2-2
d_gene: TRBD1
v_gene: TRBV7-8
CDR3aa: CASSLGDRGYPGELFF
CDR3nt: TGTGCCAGCAGCTTAGGGGACAGGGGTTACCCCGGGGAGCTGTTTTTT

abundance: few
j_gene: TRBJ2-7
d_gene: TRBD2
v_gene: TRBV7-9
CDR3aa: CASRSGDEQYF
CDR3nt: TGTGCCAGCAGAAGCGGGGACGAGCAGTACTTC

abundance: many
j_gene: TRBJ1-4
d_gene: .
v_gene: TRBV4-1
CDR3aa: CASSQEVATNEKLFF
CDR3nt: TGCGCCAGCAGCCAAGAAGTTGCAACTAATGAAAAACTGTTTTTT

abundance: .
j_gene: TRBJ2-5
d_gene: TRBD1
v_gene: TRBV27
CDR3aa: CASRGGQGLSTTQYF
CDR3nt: TGTGCTAGCAGGGGGGGACAGGGGCTGTCAACGACCCAGTACTTC

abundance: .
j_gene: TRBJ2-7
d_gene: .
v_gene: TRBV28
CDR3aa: CASSTGAENYEQYF
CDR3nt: TGTGCCAGCAGTACCGGGGCGGAAAACTACGAGCAGTACTTC

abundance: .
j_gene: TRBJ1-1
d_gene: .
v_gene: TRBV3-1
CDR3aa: CASSHNREVTNTEAFF
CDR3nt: TGTGCCAGCAGCCATAACAGGGAGGTCACGAACACTGAAGCTTTCTTT

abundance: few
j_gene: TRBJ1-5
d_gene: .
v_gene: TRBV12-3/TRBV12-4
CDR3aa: CASSPANQPQHF
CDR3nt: TGTGCCAGCAGTCCAGCTAATCAGCCCCAGCATTTT

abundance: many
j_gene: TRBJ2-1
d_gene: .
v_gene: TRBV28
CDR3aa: CASKNRAYNEQFF
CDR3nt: TGTGCCAGCAAAAACAGGGCCTACAATGAGCAGTTCTTC

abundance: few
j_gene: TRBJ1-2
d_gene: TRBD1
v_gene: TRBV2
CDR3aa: CASSWDRDVWGYTF
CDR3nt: TGTGCCAGCAGTTGGGACAGGGACGTCTGGGGCTACACCTTC

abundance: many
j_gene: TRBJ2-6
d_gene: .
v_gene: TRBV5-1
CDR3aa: CASSLAGSGANVLTF
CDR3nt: TGCGCCAGCAGCTTGGCAGGTTCCGGGGCCAACGTCCTGACTTTC

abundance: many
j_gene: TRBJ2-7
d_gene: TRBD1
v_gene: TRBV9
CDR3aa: CASSATDRAEQYF
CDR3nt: TGTGCCAGCAGCGCTACGGACAGGGCCGAGCAGTACTTC

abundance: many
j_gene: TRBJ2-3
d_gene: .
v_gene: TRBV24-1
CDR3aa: CATSDPGTGDTDTQYF
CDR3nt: TGTGCCACCAGTGATCCCGGGACTGGAGACACAGATACGCAGTATTTT

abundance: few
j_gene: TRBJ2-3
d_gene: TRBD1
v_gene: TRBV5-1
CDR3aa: CASSRLGTGGFSTDTQYF
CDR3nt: TGCGCCAGCAGCCGACTAGGGACAGGGGGATTTAGCACAGATACGCAGTATTTT

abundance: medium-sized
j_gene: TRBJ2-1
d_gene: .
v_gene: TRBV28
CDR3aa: CASTQGWGGWNEQFF
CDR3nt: TGTGCCAGCACCCAAGGTTGGGGAGGTTGGAATGAGCAGTTCTTC

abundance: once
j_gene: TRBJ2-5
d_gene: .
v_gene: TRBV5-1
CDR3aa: CASSFSQGQETQYF
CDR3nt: TGCGCCAGCAGCTTCTCACAGGGACAAGAGACCCAGTACTTC

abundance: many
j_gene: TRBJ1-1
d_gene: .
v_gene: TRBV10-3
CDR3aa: CAISRDKMNTEAFF
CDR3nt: TGTGCCATCAGTAGGGACAAAATGAACACTGAAGCTTTCTTT

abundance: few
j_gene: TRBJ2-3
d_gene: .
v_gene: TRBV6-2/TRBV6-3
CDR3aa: CASSTRRDTQYF
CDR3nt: TGTGCCAGCAGTACCCGTCGGGATACGCAGTATTTT

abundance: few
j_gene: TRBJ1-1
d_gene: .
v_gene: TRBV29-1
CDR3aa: CSVRQDVITEAFF
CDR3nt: TGCAGCGTTCGACAGGATGTGATCACTGAAGCTTTCTTT

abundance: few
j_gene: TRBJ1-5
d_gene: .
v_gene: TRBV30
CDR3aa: CAWRTNGGAGKPQHF
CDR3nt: TGTGCCTGGAGAACAAACGGGGGGGCTGGGAAGCCCCAGCATTTT

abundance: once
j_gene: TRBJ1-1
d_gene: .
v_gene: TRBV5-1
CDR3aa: CASSLQALGNTEAFF
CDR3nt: TGCGCCAGCAGCTTGCAAGCACTGGGGAACACTGAAGCTTTCTTT

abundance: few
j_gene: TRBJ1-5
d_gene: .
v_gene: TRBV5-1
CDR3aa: CASSLGTDFSNQPQHF
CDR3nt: TGCGCCAGCAGCTTAGGGACCGATTTTAGCAATCAGCCCCAGCATTTT

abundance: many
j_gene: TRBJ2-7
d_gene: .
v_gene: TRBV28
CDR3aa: CASSLGVYEQYF
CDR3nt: TGTGCCAGCAGTTTAGGGGTGTACGAGCAGTACTTC

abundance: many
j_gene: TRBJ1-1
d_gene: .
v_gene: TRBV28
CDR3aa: CASRTGGTEAFF
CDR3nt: TGTGCCAGCAGGACAGGCGGCACTGAAGCTTTCTTT

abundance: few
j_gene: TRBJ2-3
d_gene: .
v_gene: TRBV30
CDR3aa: CAWSDGVRQYTQYF
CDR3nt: TGTGCCTGGAGTGACGGGGTACGACAGTATACGCAGTATTTT

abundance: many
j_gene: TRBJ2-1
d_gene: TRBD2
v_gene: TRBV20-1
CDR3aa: CSARTTSGGAGEQFF
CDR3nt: TGCAGTGCTAGGACAACTAGCGGGGGGGCCGGTGAGCAGTTCTTC

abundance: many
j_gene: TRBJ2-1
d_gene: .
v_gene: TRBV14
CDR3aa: CASSQRWGLTYNEQFF
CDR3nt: TGTGCCAGCAGCCAGCGCTGGGGGCTAACCTACAATGAGCAGTTCTTC

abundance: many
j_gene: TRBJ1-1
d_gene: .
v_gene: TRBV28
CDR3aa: CASSFKGAGAEAFF
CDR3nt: TGTGCCAGCAGTTTCAAAGGGGCCGGCGCTGAAGCTTTCTTT

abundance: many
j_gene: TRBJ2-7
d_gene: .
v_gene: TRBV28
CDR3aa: CASSFPRAPYEQYF
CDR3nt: TGTGCCAGCAGTTTCCCCAGGGCCCCGTACGAGCAGTACTTC

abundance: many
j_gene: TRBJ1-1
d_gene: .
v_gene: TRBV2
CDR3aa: CASKQNTEAFF
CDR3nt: TGTGCCAGCAAACAAAACACTGAAGCTTTCTTT